The source of this T cell receptor beta chain is a study of OX40 agonist ivuxolimab in advanced cancers. This clone was recorded at least ten times. The CDR3 contains 12 residues. The V end was cut by 0 bases, the J end by 8 bases, with 8 bases between. CDR1 is SGHTS, CDR2 YDEGEE, per germline. Sequencing was performed with immunoSEQ multiplex PCR; in TCRdb, only in-frame clones are kept and a portion is missing. This sample carries more than 65,000 clones, about 81% of them seen once, and the ten largest clones take around 2.3%. This TCR was sampled from an adult with an advanced solid tumor such as melanoma, head and neck, liver or kidney cancer. The sequencing here drew on CD4+ or CD8+ T cells sorted from blood, taken in a trial of the OX40 agonist ivuxolimab. J is TRBJ1-2 and V is TRBV5-8; no clear D gene. The CDR3 protein is CASSLVPTGYTF. CDR3 nucleotides: TGTGCCAGCAGCTTGGTTCCGACGGGCTACACCTTC.